These 23 T cell receptor beta chains came from one sample sequenced in a study of blood T cell repertoires in COVID-19. Clones were read by immunoSEQ multiplex PCR, and TCRdb kept only the in-frame ones, dropping some. The sample has about 300,000 clones, roughly 89% seen once. What was sequenced was PBMCs or T cells enriched from blood (not recorded which). Receptors originate from a woman in her fifties or sixties who had been exposed to COVID-19.

The chain uses TRBV2 and TRBJ2-5; D uncertain. V lost 7 bases and J lost 2, with 11 bases in between. Germline CDR1 reads SNHLY; CDR2 reads FYNNEI. The CDR3 has 13 residues. In DNA form, the CDR3 reads TGTGCCAGCACCCTCCGGGTTCAAGAGACCCAGTACTTC. Protein: CASTLRVQETQYF.

The CDR3 loop is CASSLALAGGFEQFF. The CDR3 coding sequence is TGTGCCAGCAGCTTAGCACTAGCGGGGGGATTTGAGCAGTTCTTC. This chain uses TRBV11-2 with TRBJ2-1; TRBD2 matches at 12 bases. Germline V CDR1 and CDR2: SGHAT, FQNNGV. J gave up 9 bases and V 1 base, and 4 bases lay outside the gene matches. The CDR3 length is 15 residues.

The chain couples TRBV15 to TRBJ2-3, with 7 nucleotides matching TRBD1. J was trimmed by 0 bases and V by 3 bases; bases with no gene match: 12. Germline lookup yields CDR1 LNHNV and CDR2 YYDKDF (reference sequence). There are 18 residues in the CDR3. CDR3 nucleotides: TGTGCCACCAGCAGTGGACAGGTCGTCGACCTTAGCACAGATACGCAGTATTTT. This gives the protein CATSSGQVVDLSTDTQYF.

The V call is TRBV5-3, the J call TRBJ1-5; 7 positions match TRBD1. TRBV5-3 carries the ORF label, with uncertain function. The CDR3 runs to 15 residues. The V segment lost 5 bases and the J segment 2 bases; nucleotides outside the gene matches: 7. The CDR3 DNA reads as TGTGCCAGAAGGCCTAGACAGGGTTGCAATCAGCCCCAGCATTTT. It is translated as CARRPRQGCNQPQHF.

The chain uses TRBV11-2 and TRBJ1-1, with 8 bases lining up with TRBD1. The CDR3 runs 15 residues. Germline loops: CDR1 SGHAT, CDR2 FQNNGV. The V segment lost 1 base and the J segment 10 bases; nucleotides outside the gene matches: 11. CDR3: CASSLGDRLYLGAFF. CDR3 in DNA: TGTGCCAGCAGCTTAGGGGACAGGCTTTATCTGGGAGCTTTCTTT.

V usage is TRBV5-4 and J usage is TRBJ2-3; maybe TRBD1 (6 bases). The V and J ends lost 1 base and 2 bases respectively, with 11 bases between them. Germline CDR1 reads SGHNT; CDR2 reads YYREEE (reference sequence). The CDR3 covers 15 residues. The CDR3 DNA reads as TGTGCCAGCAGCTTGACAGGGTCGTACACAGATACGCAGTATTTT. This translates into CASSLTGSYTDTQYF.

This clone was picked up one time. The gene calls are TRBV25-1 and TRBJ2-7; D possibly corresponds to TRBD2 (5 bases). V lost 4 bases to trimming and J lost 5 bases, with 12 bases between them. The CDR3 runs 13 residues. The germline gives CDR1 MGHDK, CDR2 SYGVNS. The CDR3 region is CASSVGSVHEQYF. CDR3 nucleotides: TGTGCCAGCAGTGTGGGGAGCGTACACGAGCAGTACTTC.

This clone was found once. The same CDR3 arises from other DNA sequences in this sample as well. The gene calls are TRBV9 and TRBJ2-5, with TRBD2 matching 9 bases. The V and J ends lost 0 bases and 4 bases, in that order; junction bases with no gene match: 7. CDR1 SGDLS and CDR2 YYNGEE come from the germline V gene. The CDR3 is 16 amino acids. The CDR3 spells CASSVGGGGAGETQYF. In DNA, the CDR3 is TGTGCCAGCAGCGTAGGAGGCGGGGGGGCCGGAGAGACCCAGTACTTC. Looking up the rest from reference TRBV9 and TRBJ2-5 gives the full variable domain: DSGVTQTPKHLITATGQRVTLRCSPRSGDLSVYWYQQSLDQGLQFLIQYYNGEERAKGNILERFSAQQFPDLHSELNLSSLELGDSALYFCASSVGGGGAGETQYFGPGTRLLVL.

CDR3 residues: CASSSGQGKRNIQYF. CDR3 sequence (DNA): TGTGCCAGCAGTTCCGGACAGGGTAAGAGGAACATTCAGTACTTC. The chain combines TRBV28 with TRBJ2-4; 8 bases match TRBD1. V gave up 4 bases and J gave up 7 bases; unmatched junction bases: 9. Germline V gene lookup returns CDR1 MDHEN and CDR2 SYDVKM. This CDR3 region has 15 residues.

The V gene is TRBV18, the J gene TRBJ2-3; TRBD2 might be the D (5 bases). V was trimmed by 9 bases and J by 5 bases, leaving 6 bases between them. From germline, CDR1 is KGHSH and CDR2 LQKENI. The CDR3 length is 10 residues. The CDR3 DNA follows: TGTGCCAGTGAGGGAGATACGCAGTATTTT. Protein sequence: CASEGDTQYF.

V is TRBV6-4 and J is TRBJ2-2; possible D gene TRBD1, 6 bases. Trimming shortened V by 7 bases and J by 6 bases, and 21 bases separated the two germline ends. Germline V gene lookup returns CDR1 MRHNA and CDR2 SNTAGT. There are 16 residues in the CDR3. DNA of the CDR3: TGTGCCAGCACCCTAAATTCCGGGGACATCTCCGGGGAGCTGTTTTTT. Residues: CASTLNSGDISGELFF.

The CDR3 sequence: CASSSGGELGNEKLFF. In DNA, the CDR3 is TGTGCCAGCAGTTCGGGGGGGGAGCTAGGTAATGAAAAACTGTTTTTT. This chain connects TRBV6-5 to TRBJ1-4, with D perhaps matching TRBD1 (5 bases). The CDR3 sequence is 16 residues long. Germline CDR1 and CDR2: MNHEY and SVGAGI. V lost 4 bases, J lost 4 bases, and 16 bases lay in between.

The CDR3 sequence: CASSEPGQGGEQYF. The CDR3 region has the DNA TGTGCCAGCAGCGAACCGGGACAGGGGGGCGAGCAGTACTTC. This sequence joins TRBV3-1 (or the pseudogene TRBV3-2) and TRBJ2-7; TRBD1 agrees at 11 bases. Per germline, CDR1 LGHDT and CDR2 YNNKEL (reference sequence). The CDR3 has 14 residues. V shed 5 bases, J shed 6 bases, and the junction held 6 bases outside the gene matches.

This chain uses TRBV7-9 with TRBJ2-5; 8 bases map to TRBD1. Germline CDR1 reads SEHNR; CDR2 reads FQNEAQ (reference sequence). There are 15 residues in the CDR3. V was pared by 5 bases and J by 3 bases, with 8 bases of the junction left unmatched. As DNA, the CDR3 is TGTGCCAGCAGCAATCTGGACAGGGTGAAAGAGACCCAGTACTTC. Translated: CASSNLDRVKETQYF.

J is TRBJ2-3 and V is TRBV18, with 7 positions matching TRBD1. Germline lookup yields CDR1 KGHSH and CDR2 LQKENI. V lost 3 bases and J lost 2; bases outside the gene matches: 11. This CDR3 contains 17 residues. CDR3 residues: CASSPIWGTVYTDTQYF. CDR3 in DNA: TGTGCCAGCTCACCCATTTGGGGGACAGTCTACACAGATACGCAGTATTTT.

V and J are TRBV10-1 and TRBJ2-5; a weak D match, TRBD2 (6 bases). CDR1 and CDR2 from the germline V gene are WNHNN and SYGVQD (reference sequence). This CDR3 has 12 amino acids. V was trimmed by 6 bases and J by 11 bases, leaving 16 bases between them. The CDR3 sequence: CASSSGGVEQYF. Here the CDR3 DNA reads TGCGCCAGCAGCTCCGGCGGGGTGGAACAGTACTTC.

The J gene is TRBJ2-1, the V gene TRBV4-1; the match to TRBD2 covers 10 bases. The CDR3 covers 15 residues. The germline V gene encodes CDR1 MGHRA and CDR2 YSYEKL. The ends lost 2 bases at V and 7 bases at J; junction bases unmatched: 5. The CDR3 loop reads CASSQPGLAENEQFF. Written as DNA, the CDR3 is TGCGCCAGCAGCCAACCAGGACTAGCGGAAAATGAGCAGTTCTTC.

The gene calls are TRBV4-1 and TRBJ2-6; tentative D call: TRBD2 (6 bases). Trimming took 4 bases from V and 2 from J, leaving 15 bases between them. Per the germline V gene, CDR1 is MGHRA and CDR2 is YSYEKL. This CDR3 is 17 amino acids long. The DNA for the CDR3 is TGCGCCAGCAGCCCCAGGTCAGGGAGGACTGGGGCCAACGTCCTGACTTTC. This codes for CASSPRSGRTGANVLTF.

V gene TRBV4-1 combines with J gene TRBJ2-2; no firm D call. The V end was cut by 4 bases, the J end by 8 bases, with 14 bases between. The CDR3 consists of 14 residues. The germline gives CDR1 MGHRA, CDR2 YSYEKL. The CDR3, as DNA: TGCGCCAGCAGCCCCCAGGAAAAATCTGGGGAGCTGTTTTTT. Its translation is CASSPQEKSGELFF.

V gene TRBV7-2 combines with J gene TRBJ2-7, with D maybe TRBD1 (6 bases). The CDR3 loop spans 13 amino acids. The germline V gene encodes CDR1 SGHTA and CDR2 FQGNSA. Trimming took off 7 bases at V and 5 bases at J, with 15 bases between the two ends. The CDR3 is CASTRQGSHEQYF. In nucleotides, the CDR3 is TGTGCCAGCACACGGCAGGGGTCCCACGAGCAGTACTTC.

The chain uses TRBV11-2 and TRBJ2-7, with D tentatively TRBD1 (6 bases). The germline V gene encodes CDR1 SGHAT and CDR2 FQNNGV. CDR3 size: 15 residues. V gave up 1 base and J gave up 3 bases, with 13 bases separating them. The CDR3 loop is CASSLVRTAGYEQYF. CDR3 sequence (DNA): TGTGCCAGCAGCTTAGTTCGGACAGCCGGCTACGAGCAGTACTTC.

This chain uses TRBV28 with TRBJ1-1, with TRBD1 as a possible D gene (5 bases). The CDR3 is 13 residues long. V was pared by 4 bases and J by 1 base, with 7 bases between. Germline CDR1 MDHEN, CDR2 SYDVKM. CDR3 DNA: TGTGCCAGCAGTTCCCAGGGGAACACTGAAGCTTTCTTT. This encodes CASSSQGNTEAFF.

The chain is built from TRBV5-1 and TRBJ1-4, with D unclear. Trimming stripped 5 bases from V and 0 bases from J, with 11 bases between. This CDR3 has 15 amino acids. The germline V gene has CDR1 SGHRS and CDR2 YFSETQ. CDR3 nucleotides: TGCGCCAGCAGTCCGGACGGGGCAACTAATGAAAAACTGTTTTTT. This gives the protein CASSPDGATNEKLFF.